These 13 T cell receptor beta chains were all obtained from the same sample, sequenced in a study of blood T cell repertoires in COVID-19. TCRdb's table, derived via immunoSEQ multiplex PCR, lists solely in-frame clones and lacks some. The profile shows roughly 180,000 clones, more than 80% of them singletons. The sequenced sample consisted of PBMCs or T cells enriched from blood (not recorded which). The receptors were sampled from a man aged 35 to 55 who had recovered from COVID-19.

This clone was found once. The gene calls are TRBV3-1 (or the pseudogene TRBV3-2) and TRBJ2-1, with unresolved D. The V gene lost 1 base and the J gene lost 0 bases, with 10 bases spanning the gap. The CDR3 is made up of 16 amino acids. Germline CDR1 LGHDT, CDR2 YNNKEL (reference sequence). The CDR3 region is CASSQGLISSYNEQFF. As DNA, the CDR3 is TGTGCCAGCAGCCAAGGTCTTATTAGCTCCTACAATGAGCAGTTCTTC.

This chain joins TRBV5-6 and TRBJ2-5; D is possibly TRBD2 (5 bases). The germline V gene encodes CDR1 SGHDT and CDR2 YYEEEE. The CDR3 totals 13 residues. V dropped 3 bases and J dropped 3 bases, with 9 bases sitting between them. As DNA, the CDR3 is TGTGCCAGCAGCTCCGGACTGGAAGAGACCCAGTACTTC. This translates into CASSSGLEETQYF.

The rearrangement joins TRBV20-1 to TRBJ2-7, with D possibly matching TRBD1 (6 bases). Trimming took off 1 base at V and 6 bases at J, with 7 bases between the two ends. The CDR3 length is 11 residues. Looked up from germline, CDR1 is DFQATT and CDR2 is SNEGSKA (reference sequence). The DNA of the CDR3 is TGCAGTGCTAGAGCAGGGGTCGAGCAGTACTTC. This codes for CSARAGVEQYF.

The V and J genes are TRBV20-1 and TRBJ1-4; no firm D call. Germline V CDR1 and CDR2: DFQATT, SNEGSKA (reference sequence). Trimming shortened V by 3 bases and J by 8 bases, and 13 bases separated the two germline ends. The CDR3 spans 13 residues. For the CDR3, the DNA is TGCAGTGCTAGTCTAGTAGTCGGAGAAAAACTGTTTTTT. It specifies CSASLVVGEKLFF.

This clone was observed a single time. V usage is TRBV10-3 and J usage is TRBJ2-3, with 7 bases aligning to TRBD1. Germline V lookup: CDR1 ENHRY, CDR2 SYGVKD. This CDR3 comprises 15 residues. Germline trimming cut 2 bases from V and 4 bases from J; bases unmatched to any gene: 6. For the CDR3, the DNA is TGTGCCATCAGTGAGACAGGGGTTAGGGCAGATACGCAGTATTTT. This translates into CAISETGVRADTQYF.

The CDR3 nucleotides are TGTGCCAGCAGCTTAGGGACTAGCGGAGGGGAGCAGTACTTC. Translated, it gives CASSLGTSGGEQYF. The chain is built from TRBV7-6 and TRBJ2-7, with TRBD2 matching over 10 bases. Germline V gives CDR1 SGHVS, CDR2 FNYEAQ. This CDR3 is 14 amino acids long. V lost 1 base to trimming and J lost 7 bases; unmatched junction nucleotides: 4.

The V gene is TRBV5-6, the J gene TRBJ1-5, with TRBD1 identical over 8 bases. V lost 2 bases and J lost 2; bases outside the gene matches: 6. Per germline, CDR1 SGHDT and CDR2 YYEEEE. The CDR3 has 16 residues. The CDR3 is CASSLNSGQGNQPQHF. The CDR3 DNA is TGTGCCAGCAGCTTAAATTCGGGACAGGGCAATCAGCCCCAGCATTTT.

V and J are TRBV5-1 and TRBJ2-5; 8 bases map to TRBD1. CDR3 size: 16 residues. Per the germline V gene, CDR1 is SGHRS and CDR2 is YFSETQ. V was pared by 5 bases and J by 5 bases, with 14 bases of the junction left unmatched. This chain's CDR3 is CASSMDGQGTGETQYF. DNA for the CDR3: TGCGCCAGCAGTATGGACGGACAGGGAACCGGGGAGACCCAGTACTTC.

The gene calls are TRBV5-4 and TRBJ1-2; 8 nucleotides agree with TRBD1. J lost 1 base, V lost 4 bases, and 9 bases had no gene match. CDR1 is SGHNT, CDR2 YYREEE, per germline (reference sequence). CDR3 length: 16 amino acids. In nucleotides, the CDR3 is TGTGCCAGCAGCCCAGGGGGCGCGACAGATAACTATGGCTACACCTTC. Its translation: CASSPGGATDNYGYTF.

V is TRBV2 and J is TRBJ2-7; D is possibly TRBD1 (6 bases). This CDR3 has 16 residues. V was clipped by 6 bases and J by 0 bases, with 18 bases between them. In germline, CDR1 is SNHLY, CDR2 FYNNEI. The CDR3 spells CASRGATSLSSYEQYF. The CDR3, as DNA: TGTGCCAGCAGGGGGGCGACGTCTCTTAGCTCCTACGAGCAGTACTTC.

Notes on this clone: Just one base apart from a much larger clone, this may be a read error. The V and J genes are TRBV7-2 and TRBJ1-2; D remains unclear. Germline values: CDR1 SGHTA, CDR2 FQGNSA. The CDR3 runs 13 residues. Trimming left V 3 bases short and J 4 bases short, with 9 bases between. This chain's CDR3 is CASSFDIFYGYTF. The CDR3 DNA sequence: TGTGCCAGCAGCTTCGACATATTCTATGGCTACACCTTC.

The chain recombines TRBV28 with TRBJ2-2; TRBD2 aligns across 8 bases. V shed 5 bases and J 4 bases; nucleotides not matched to a gene: 6. Germline V CDR1 and CDR2: MDHEN, SYDVKM. This CDR3 has 15 residues. Here the CDR3 reads CASSSGSLGTGELFF. The CDR3 DNA follows: TGTGCCAGCAGTAGCGGGAGTCTTGGCACCGGGGAGCTGTTTTTT.

The chain is built from TRBV7-3 and TRBJ2-2; 11 nucleotides match TRBD1. In germline, CDR1 is SGHTA, CDR2 FQGTGA. V dropped 4 bases and J dropped 7; count of bases not matched to a gene: 2. The CDR3 loop spans 14 amino acids. CDR3 coding DNA: TGTGCCAGCAGCTGGGGACAGGGGGACGGGGAGCTGTTTTTT. This sequence encodes CASSWGQGDGELFF.